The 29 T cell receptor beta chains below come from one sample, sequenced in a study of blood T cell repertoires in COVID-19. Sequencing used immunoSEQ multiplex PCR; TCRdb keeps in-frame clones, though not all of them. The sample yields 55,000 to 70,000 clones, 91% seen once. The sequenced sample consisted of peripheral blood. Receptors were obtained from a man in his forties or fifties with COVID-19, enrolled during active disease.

This CDR3 is CSARQDNEQFF. The CDR3 DNA reads as TGCAGTGCGAGACAGGACAATGAGCAGTTCTTC. The chain carries TRBV20-1 and TRBJ2-1; TRBD1 is a possible D gene (6 bases). Per germline, CDR1 DFQATT and CDR2 SNEGSKA (reference sequence). Trimming left V 6 bases short and J 5 bases short, with 8 bases between. This CDR3 region has 11 residues.

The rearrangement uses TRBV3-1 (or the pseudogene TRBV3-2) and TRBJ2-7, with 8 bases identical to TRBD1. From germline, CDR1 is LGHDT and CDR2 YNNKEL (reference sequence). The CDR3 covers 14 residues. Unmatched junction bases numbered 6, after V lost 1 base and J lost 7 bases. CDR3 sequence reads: CASSQAGTGGEQYF. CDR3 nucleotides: TGTGCCAGCAGCCAAGCGGGAACAGGGGGTGAGCAGTACTTC.

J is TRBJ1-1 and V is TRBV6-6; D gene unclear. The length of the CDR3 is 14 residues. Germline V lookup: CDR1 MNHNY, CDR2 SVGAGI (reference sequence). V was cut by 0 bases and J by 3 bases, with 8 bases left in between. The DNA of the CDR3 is TGTGCCAGCAGTTACTCAGCGAGGGACACTGAAGCTTTCTTT. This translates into CASSYSARDTEAFF.

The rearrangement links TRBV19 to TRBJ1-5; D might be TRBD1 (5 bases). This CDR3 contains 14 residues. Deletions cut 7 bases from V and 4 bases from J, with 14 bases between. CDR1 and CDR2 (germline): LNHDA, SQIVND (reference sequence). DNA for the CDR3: TGTGCCAGTATCGGAGGGACGTATAATCAGCCCCAGCATTTT. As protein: CASIGGTYNQPQHF. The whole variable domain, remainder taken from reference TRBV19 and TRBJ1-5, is DGGITQSPKYLFRKEGQNVTLSCEQNLNHDAMYWYRQDPGQGLRLIYYSQIVNDFQKGDIAEGYSVSREKKESFPLTVTSAQKNPTAFYLCASIGGTYNQPQHFGDGTRLSIL.

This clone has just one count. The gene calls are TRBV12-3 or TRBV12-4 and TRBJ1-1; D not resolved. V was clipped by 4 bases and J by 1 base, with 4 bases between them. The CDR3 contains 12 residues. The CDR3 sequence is CASSSRNTEAFF. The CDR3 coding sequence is TGTGCCAGCAGTTCTCGGAACACTGAAGCTTTCTTT.

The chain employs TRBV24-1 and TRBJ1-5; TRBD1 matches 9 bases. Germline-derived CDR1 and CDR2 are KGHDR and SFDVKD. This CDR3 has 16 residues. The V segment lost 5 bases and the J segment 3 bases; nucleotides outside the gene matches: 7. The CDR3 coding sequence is TGTGCCACCAGTGCCCGGGACAGGGTGTACAATCAGCCCCAGCATTTT. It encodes CATSARDRVYNQPQHF.

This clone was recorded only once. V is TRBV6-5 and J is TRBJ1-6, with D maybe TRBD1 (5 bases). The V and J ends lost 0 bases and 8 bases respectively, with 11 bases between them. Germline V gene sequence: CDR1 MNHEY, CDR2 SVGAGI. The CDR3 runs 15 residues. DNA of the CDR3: TGTGCCAGCAGTTACTCGCGCTGGGGCGATTCACCCCTCCACTTT. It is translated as CASSYSRWGDSPLHF.

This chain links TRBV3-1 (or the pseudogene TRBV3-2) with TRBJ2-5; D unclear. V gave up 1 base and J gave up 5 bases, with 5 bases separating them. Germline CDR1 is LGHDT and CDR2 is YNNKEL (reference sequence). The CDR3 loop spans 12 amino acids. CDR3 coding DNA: TGTGCCAGCAGCCAAGCCTCGGAGACCCAGTACTTC. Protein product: CASSQASETQYF.

The DNA of the CDR3 is TGCGCCAGCAGCCCAACCGGGACAGGGGTCCGCTATGGCTACACCTTC. Translation gives CASSPTGTGVRYGYTF. The chain carries TRBV5-1 and TRBJ1-2; 10 bases match TRBD1. V shed 4 bases and J 4 bases; nucleotides not matched to a gene: 10. Per germline, CDR1 SGHRS and CDR2 YFSETQ. CDR3 length equals 16 residues.

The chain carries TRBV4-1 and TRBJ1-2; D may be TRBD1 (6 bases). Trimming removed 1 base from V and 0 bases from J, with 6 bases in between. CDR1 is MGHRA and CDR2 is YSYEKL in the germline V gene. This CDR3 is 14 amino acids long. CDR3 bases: TGCGCCAGCAGCCAAGGGACAGCTAACTATGGCTACACCTTC. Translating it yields CASSQGTANYGYTF.

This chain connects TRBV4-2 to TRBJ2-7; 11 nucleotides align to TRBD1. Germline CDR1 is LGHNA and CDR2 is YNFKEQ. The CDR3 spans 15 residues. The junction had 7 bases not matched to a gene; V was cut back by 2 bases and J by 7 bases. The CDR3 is CASSQPGQGAGEQYF. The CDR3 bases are TGTGCCAGCAGCCAACCAGGACAGGGGGCTGGGGAGCAGTACTTC.

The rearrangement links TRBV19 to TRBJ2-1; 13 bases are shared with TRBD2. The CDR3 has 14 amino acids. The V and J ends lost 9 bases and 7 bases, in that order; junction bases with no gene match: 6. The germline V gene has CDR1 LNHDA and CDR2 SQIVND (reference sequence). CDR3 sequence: CASRTSGGANEQFF. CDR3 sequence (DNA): TGTGCCAGCCGAACTAGCGGGGGGGCAAATGAGCAGTTCTTC.

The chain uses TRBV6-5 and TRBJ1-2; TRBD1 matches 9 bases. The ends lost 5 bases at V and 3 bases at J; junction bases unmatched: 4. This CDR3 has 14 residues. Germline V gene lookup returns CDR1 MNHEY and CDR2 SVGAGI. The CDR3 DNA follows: TGTGCCAGCAGTCTACAGGGGGCGGACTATGGCTACACCTTC. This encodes CASSLQGADYGYTF.

Here the CDR3 reads CAISESFRGAGADTQYF. The CDR3 DNA reads TGTGCCATCAGTGAGTCTTTTCGGGGGGCCGGAGCAGATACGCAGTATTTT. V gene TRBV10-3 combines with J gene TRBJ2-3, with D tentatively TRBD2 (7 bases). The CDR3 sequence is 17 residues long. Germline V CDR1 and CDR2: ENHRY, SYGVKD. V was trimmed by 0 bases and J by 4 bases, leaving 17 bases between them.

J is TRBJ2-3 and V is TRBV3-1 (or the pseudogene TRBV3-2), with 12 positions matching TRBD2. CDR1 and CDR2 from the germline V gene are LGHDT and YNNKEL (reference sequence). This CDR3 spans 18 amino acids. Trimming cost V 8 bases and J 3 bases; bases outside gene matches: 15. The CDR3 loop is CASLGSKLAGGRTDTQYF. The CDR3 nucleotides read TGTGCCAGCCTGGGTTCGAAACTAGCGGGGGGACGTACAGATACGCAGTATTTT.

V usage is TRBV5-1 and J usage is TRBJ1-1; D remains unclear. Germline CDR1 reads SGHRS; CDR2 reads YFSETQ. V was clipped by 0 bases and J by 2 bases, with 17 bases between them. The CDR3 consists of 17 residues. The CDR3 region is CASSLARVQSLNTEAFF. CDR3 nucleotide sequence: TGCGCCAGCAGCTTGGCCCGGGTGCAAAGCTTAAACACTGAAGCTTTCTTT.

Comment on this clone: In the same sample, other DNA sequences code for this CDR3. CDR3 nucleotide sequence: TGTGCCAGTAGTATTCAGGGGGATCAGCCCCAGCATTTT. It is translated as CASSIQGDQPQHF. This chain uses TRBV19 with TRBJ1-5; 7 nucleotides align to TRBD1. V gave up 3 bases and J gave up 5 bases; unmatched junction bases: 1. The CDR3 is 13 residues long. The germline V gene has CDR1 LNHDA and CDR2 SQIVND (reference sequence).

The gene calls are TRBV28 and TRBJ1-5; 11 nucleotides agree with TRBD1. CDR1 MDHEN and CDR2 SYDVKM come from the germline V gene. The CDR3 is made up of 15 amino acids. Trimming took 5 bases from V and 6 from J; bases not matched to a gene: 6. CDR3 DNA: TGTGCCAGCAGTACCCGGACAGGGGGCTTTCAGCCCCAGCATTTT. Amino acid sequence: CASSTRTGGFQPQHF. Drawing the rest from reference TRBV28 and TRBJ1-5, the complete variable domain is DVKVTQSSRYLVKRTGEKVFLECVQDMDHENMFWYRQDPGLGLRLIYFSYDVKMKEKGDIPEGYSVSREKKERFSLILESASTNQTSMYLCASSTRTGGFQPQHFGDGTRLSIL.

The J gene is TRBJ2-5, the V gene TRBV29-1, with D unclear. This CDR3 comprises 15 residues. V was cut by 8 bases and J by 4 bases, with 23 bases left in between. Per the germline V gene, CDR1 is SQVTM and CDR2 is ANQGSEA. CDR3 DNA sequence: TGCAGCATCTTGGGTTCGACACCGCCCGGAGAGACCCAGTACTTC. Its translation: CSILGSTPPGETQYF.

The CDR3 here is CATSKGQKDTEAFF. CDR3 in DNA: TGTGCCACCAGCAAGGGACAGAAGGACACTGAAGCTTTCTTT. This chain uses TRBV15 with TRBJ1-1; 7 bases are shared with TRBD1. The CDR3 spans 14 residues. Germline values: CDR1 LNHNV, CDR2 YYDKDF (reference sequence). The trim removed 4 bases at V and 3 bases at J, leaving 5 bases unmatched.

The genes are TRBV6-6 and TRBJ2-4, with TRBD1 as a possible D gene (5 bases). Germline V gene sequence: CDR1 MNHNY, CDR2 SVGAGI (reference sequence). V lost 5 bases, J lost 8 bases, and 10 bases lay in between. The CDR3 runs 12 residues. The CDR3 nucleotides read TGTGCCAGCAGTAACAAAGGGGACATTCAGTACTTC. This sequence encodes CASSNKGDIQYF.

The CDR3 sequence is CASTLGVGEETQYF. The DNA for the CDR3 is TGTGCCAGCACTTTAGGTGTAGGGGAAGAGACCCAGTACTTC. The chain carries TRBV6-5 and TRBJ2-5; a possible D gene is TRBD1 (5 bases). CDR1 is MNHEY and CDR2 is SVGAGI in the germline V gene. This CDR3 is built from 14 residues. Trimming left V 7 bases short and J 3 bases short, with 15 bases between.

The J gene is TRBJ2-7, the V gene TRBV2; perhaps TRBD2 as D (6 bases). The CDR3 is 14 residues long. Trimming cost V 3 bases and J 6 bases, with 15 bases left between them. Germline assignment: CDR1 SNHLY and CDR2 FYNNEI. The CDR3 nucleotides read TGTGCCAGCAGTGAGCGGGCGGGACGTTTCGAGCAGTACTTC. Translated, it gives CASSERAGRFEQYF.

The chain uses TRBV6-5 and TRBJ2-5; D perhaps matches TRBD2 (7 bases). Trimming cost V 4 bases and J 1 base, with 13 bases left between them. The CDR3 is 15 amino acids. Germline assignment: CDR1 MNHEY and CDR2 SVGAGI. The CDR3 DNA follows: TGTGCCAGCAGTTCCCTGGGGGGGGCCCAAGAGACCCAGTACTTC. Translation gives CASSSLGGAQETQYF.

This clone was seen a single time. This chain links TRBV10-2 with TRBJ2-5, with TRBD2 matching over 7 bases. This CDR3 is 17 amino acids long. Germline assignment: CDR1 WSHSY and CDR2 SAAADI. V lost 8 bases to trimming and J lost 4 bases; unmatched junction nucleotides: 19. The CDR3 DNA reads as TGCGCCAGCGCCGACCCGGGACTAAAAATACCCCCAGAGACCCAGTACTTC. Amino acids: CASADPGLKIPPETQYF.

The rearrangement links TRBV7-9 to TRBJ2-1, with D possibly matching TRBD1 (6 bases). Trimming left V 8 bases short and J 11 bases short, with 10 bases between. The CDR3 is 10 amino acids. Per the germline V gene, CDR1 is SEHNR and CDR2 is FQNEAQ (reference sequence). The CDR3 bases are TGTGCCAGCGGACAGTCAAAGCAGTTCTTC. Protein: CASGQSKQFF.

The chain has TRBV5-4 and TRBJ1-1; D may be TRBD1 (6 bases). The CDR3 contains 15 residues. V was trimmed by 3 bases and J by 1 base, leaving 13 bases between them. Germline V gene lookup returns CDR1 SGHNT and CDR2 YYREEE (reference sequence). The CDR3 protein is CASSSVTGPNTEAFF. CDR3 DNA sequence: TGTGCCAGCAGCTCTGTCACAGGGCCGAACACTGAAGCTTTCTTT.

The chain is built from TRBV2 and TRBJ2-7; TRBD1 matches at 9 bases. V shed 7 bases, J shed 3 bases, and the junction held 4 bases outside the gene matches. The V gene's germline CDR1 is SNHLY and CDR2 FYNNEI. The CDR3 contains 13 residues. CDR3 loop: CASMDRGRYEQYF. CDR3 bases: TGTGCCAGCATGGACAGGGGCCGCTACGAGCAGTACTTC.

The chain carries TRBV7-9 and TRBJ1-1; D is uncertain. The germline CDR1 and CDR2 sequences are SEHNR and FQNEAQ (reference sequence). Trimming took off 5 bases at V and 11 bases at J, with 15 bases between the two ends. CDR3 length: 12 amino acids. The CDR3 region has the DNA TGTGCCAGCAGCCTCGAACTATCCCCGGCTTTCTTT. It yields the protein CASSLELSPAFF.